Listed below are T cell receptor beta chains from one sample, sequenced in a study of T cell responses to AZD1222 COVID-19 vaccine. Assay used: immunoSEQ multiplex PCR; TCRdb lists only in-frame clones, some missing. The sample records fewer than 250,000 clones, around 92% being singletons. The sequencing used peripheral blood, collected on day 0 of AZD1222 vaccination. All receptors derive from an adult in good health. Each CDR3 is given with its conserved first and last residue. Each record gives: V gene, D gene, J gene, clone size, CDR3 DNA, CDR3 protein. A D gene is named only where the DNA matches it firmly. Not all rows give a size; the values are once, few, many and, for expanded clones, a class.

v_gene: TRBV6-5
d_gene: .
j_gene: TRBJ1-1
abundance: .
CDR3nt: TGTGCCAGCAGTCTCGGGACAAACACTGAAGCTTTCTTT
CDR3aa: CASSLGTNTEAFF

v_gene: TRBV7-2
d_gene: .
j_gene: TRBJ2-2
abundance: .
CDR3nt: TGTGCCAGCAGCTTAGGGACGGGGCAGATCACCGGGGAGCTGTTTTTT
CDR3aa: CASSLGTGQITGELFF

v_gene: TRBV28
d_gene: .
j_gene: TRBJ1-5
abundance: .
CDR3nt: TGTGCCAGCAGTCCTGGGGGGAGCAATCAGCCCCAGCATTTT
CDR3aa: CASSPGGSNQPQHF

v_gene: TRBV7-9
d_gene: .
j_gene: TRBJ2-7
abundance: .
CDR3nt: TGTGCCAGCACCCGGGGGTCAGGGTTCCCCTCCTACGAGCAGTACTTC
CDR3aa: CASTRGSGFPSYEQYF

v_gene: TRBV5-1
d_gene: TRBD1
j_gene: TRBJ2-7
abundance: .
CDR3nt: TGCGCCAGCAGCATATTACAGGGGGTTTACGAGCAGTACTTC
CDR3aa: CASSILQGVYEQYF

v_gene: TRBV29-1
d_gene: TRBD1
j_gene: TRBJ1-2
abundance: .
CDR3nt: TGCAGCGGGCGGGACAGCGTTAACTATGGCTACACCTTC
CDR3aa: CSGRDSVNYGYTF

v_gene: TRBV27
d_gene: TRBD1
j_gene: TRBJ1-1
abundance: .
CDR3nt: TGTGCCAGCAGTCCCAAATCCGGGACAGGTAGAACTGAAGCTTTCTTT
CDR3aa: CASSPKSGTGRTEAFF

v_gene: TRBV11-2
d_gene: .
j_gene: TRBJ1-3
abundance: few
CDR3nt: TGTGCCAGCAGCTTCCAGGGAGGAAACACCATATATTTT
CDR3aa: CASSFQGGNTIYF

v_gene: TRBV27
d_gene: .
j_gene: TRBJ2-6
abundance: once
CDR3nt: TGTGCCAGCAGTCTCAGTAGGGGTATTGGGGCCAACGTCCTGACTTTC
CDR3aa: CASSLSRGIGANVLTF

v_gene: TRBV28
d_gene: TRBD1
j_gene: TRBJ1-2
abundance: .
CDR3nt: TGTGCCAGCAGCCCCGGAGGACAGGGGAACTATGGCTACACCTTC
CDR3aa: CASSPGGQGNYGYTF

v_gene: TRBV7-2
d_gene: .
j_gene: TRBJ1-3
abundance: .
CDR3nt: TGTGCCAGCTATCTTTTGGGCAGGTCAGGAAACACCATATATTTT
CDR3aa: CASYLLGRSGNTIYF

v_gene: TRBV10-2
d_gene: TRBD1
j_gene: TRBJ1-5
abundance: .
CDR3nt: TGCGCCAGCAGCGTGGGGACAGGCAATCAGCCCCAGCATTTT
CDR3aa: CASSVGTGNQPQHF

v_gene: TRBV7-2
d_gene: .
j_gene: TRBJ1-1
abundance: .
CDR3nt: TGTGCCAGCAGACCAGGCCAGGGTGGGAACACTGAAGCTTTCTTT
CDR3aa: CASRPGQGGNTEAFF

v_gene: TRBV28
d_gene: TRBD1
j_gene: TRBJ2-7
abundance: .
CDR3nt: TGTGCCAGCAGAGTCGGGACAGGGGCCACCTACGAGCAGTACTTC
CDR3aa: CASRVGTGATYEQYF

v_gene: TRBV4-1
d_gene: .
j_gene: TRBJ1-1
abundance: .
CDR3nt: TGCGCCAGCAGCCAAGAGTACCGAGCACCGGAAGCTTTCTTT
CDR3aa: CASSQEYRAPEAFF

v_gene: TRBV5-1
d_gene: .
j_gene: TRBJ1-2
abundance: .
CDR3nt: TGCGCCAGCAGTTCGGACACGAACTATGGCTACACCTTC
CDR3aa: CASSSDTNYGYTF

v_gene: TRBV28
d_gene: .
j_gene: TRBJ1-5
abundance: .
CDR3nt: TGTGCCAGCAGTTTGGCAGGGTGGTATGGCAATCAGCCCCAGCATTTT
CDR3aa: CASSLAGWYGNQPQHF

v_gene: TRBV6-5
d_gene: .
j_gene: TRBJ1-2
abundance: .
CDR3nt: TGTGCCAGCAGTTACTCAGGAGCGTCTGGCTACACCTTC
CDR3aa: CASSYSGASGYTF

v_gene: TRBV9
d_gene: TRBD1
j_gene: TRBJ1-3
abundance: .
CDR3nt: TGTGCCAGCAGCGGAGGACAGGACCCCTCTGGAAACACCATATATTTT
CDR3aa: CASSGGQDPSGNTIYF

v_gene: TRBV6-4
d_gene: .
j_gene: TRBJ2-2
abundance: .
CDR3nt: TGTGCCAGCAGTGTCGAGGGCACCGGGGAGCTGTTTTTT
CDR3aa: CASSVEGTGELFF

v_gene: TRBV6-1
d_gene: .
j_gene: TRBJ1-2
abundance: .
CDR3nt: TGTGCCAGCAGTGAACGGGGAAGGGACTATGGCTACACCTTC
CDR3aa: CASSERGRDYGYTF